The source of this T cell receptor beta chain is a study of blood T cell repertoires in COVID-19. Study summary: PBMCs, B-cell-depleted T cells, or T cells provided the cDNA or gDNA that made up the material.

Cohorts were assigned according to the clinical history that participants reported. Donors of Cohort 3 who recovered were those that had two negative PCRs, clearance, or symptom resolution. The protocol was immunoSEQ multiplex PCR, while the TCRdb copy is restricted to in-frame clones and leaves out a portion. The sample consists of 200,000 or so clones, roughly four fifths of them appearing once. The germline V gene encodes CDR1 MDHEN and CDR2 SYDVKM. CDR3 length: 18 residues. The V end lost 6 bases, the J end lost 2 bases, and 23 bases lay between the germline ends. The receptor was isolated from a man in his forties who had recovered from COVID-19. V gene TRBV28 combines with J gene TRBJ1-5, with TRBD1 as a possible D gene (6 bases). The material sequenced was PBMCs or T cells enriched from blood (not recorded which). The CDR3 here is CASRSPGPLAGGNQPQHF. The CDR3 DNA follows: TGTGCCAGCAGAAGCCCAGGCCCCTTGGCAGGGGGCAATCAGCCCCAGCATTTT.